This section outlines one T cell receptor beta chain sequence together with its context. The antigen is not known. Only in-frame clones appear in the TCRdb table, and some are missing; sequencing was by immunoSEQ multiplex PCR. In the table there are roughly 65,000 clones, roughly 87% of which are singletons. This sample is drawn from a study of OX40 agonist ivuxolimab in advanced cancers. Study findings and constraints: No antigen was identified for the clonally expanded peripheral T cells.

Per germline, CDR1 SGHRS and CDR2 YFSETQ. The trim removed 0 bases at V and 1 base at J, leaving 4 bases unmatched. The CDR3 runs 15 residues. Sequenced here: CD4+ or CD8+ T cells sorted from blood, sampled in a trial of the OX40 agonist ivuxolimab. This TCR was recovered from an adult with an advanced solid tumor such as melanoma, head and neck, liver or kidney cancer. The chain carries TRBV5-1 and TRBJ2-7; 7 bases are a match to TRBD2. CDR3 sequence reads: CASSLVAGESYEQYF. DNA for the CDR3: TGCGCCAGCAGCTTGGTCGCGGGGGAGTCCTACGAGCAGTACTTC. The full variable domain, rest sourced from reference TRBV5-1 and TRBJ2-7, is KAGVTQTPRYLIKTRGQQVTLSCSPISGHRSVSWYQQTPGQGLQFLFEYFSETQRNKGNFPGRFSGRQFSNSRSEMNVSTLELGDSALYLCASSLVAGESYEQYFGPGTRLTVT.